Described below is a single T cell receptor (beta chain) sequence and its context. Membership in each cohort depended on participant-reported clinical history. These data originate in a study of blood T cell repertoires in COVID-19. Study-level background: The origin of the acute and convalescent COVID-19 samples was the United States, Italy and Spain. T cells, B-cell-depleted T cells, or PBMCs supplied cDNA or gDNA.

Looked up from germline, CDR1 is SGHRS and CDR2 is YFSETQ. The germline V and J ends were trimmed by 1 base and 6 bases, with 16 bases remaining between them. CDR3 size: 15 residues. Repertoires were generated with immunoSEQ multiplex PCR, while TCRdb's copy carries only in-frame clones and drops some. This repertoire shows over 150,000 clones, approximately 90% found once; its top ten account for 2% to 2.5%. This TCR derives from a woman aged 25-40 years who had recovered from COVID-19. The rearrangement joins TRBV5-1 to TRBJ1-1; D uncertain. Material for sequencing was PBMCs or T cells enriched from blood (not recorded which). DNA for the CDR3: TGCGCCAGCAGCTTGTCGCAGGTAAAAACGGCTGAAGCTTTCTTT. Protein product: CASSLSQVKTAEAFF.